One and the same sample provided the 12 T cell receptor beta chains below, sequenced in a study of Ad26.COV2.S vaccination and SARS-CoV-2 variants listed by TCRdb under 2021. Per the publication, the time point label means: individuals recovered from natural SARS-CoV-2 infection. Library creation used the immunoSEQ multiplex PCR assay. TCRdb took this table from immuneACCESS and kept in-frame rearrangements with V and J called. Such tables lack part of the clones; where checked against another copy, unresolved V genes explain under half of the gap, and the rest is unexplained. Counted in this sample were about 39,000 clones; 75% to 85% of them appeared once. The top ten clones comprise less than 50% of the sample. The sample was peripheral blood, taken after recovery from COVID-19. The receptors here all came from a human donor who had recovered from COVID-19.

The CDR3 here is CASSSLAGRDEQFF. As DNA, the CDR3 is TGCGCCAGCAGCTCGCTAGCGGGAAGGGATGAGCAGTTCTTC. This chain uses TRBV5-1 with TRBJ2-1; the match to TRBD2 covers 9 bases. With V trimmed by 3 bases and J by 8 bases, 6 bases remained unmatched. The CDR3 totals 14 residues. Germline-derived CDR1 and CDR2 are SGHRS and YFSETQ.

CDR3 residues: CASSWSPGNTIYF. DNA of the CDR3: TGTGCCAGCAGTTGGAGTCCGGGAAACACCATATATTTT. This chain joins TRBV6-5 and TRBJ1-3; no reliable D call. This CDR3 is built from 13 residues. From germline, CDR1 is MNHEY and CDR2 SVGAGI. Trimming took 4 bases from V and 4 from J, leaving 8 bases between them.

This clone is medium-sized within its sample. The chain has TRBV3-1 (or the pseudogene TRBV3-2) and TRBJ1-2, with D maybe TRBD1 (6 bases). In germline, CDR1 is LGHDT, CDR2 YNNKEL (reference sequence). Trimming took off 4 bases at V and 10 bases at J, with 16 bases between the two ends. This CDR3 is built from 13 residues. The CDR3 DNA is TGTGCCAGCAGCCCCCTCCAGGGGCCGGCCTACACCTTC. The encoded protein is CASSPLQGPAYTF.

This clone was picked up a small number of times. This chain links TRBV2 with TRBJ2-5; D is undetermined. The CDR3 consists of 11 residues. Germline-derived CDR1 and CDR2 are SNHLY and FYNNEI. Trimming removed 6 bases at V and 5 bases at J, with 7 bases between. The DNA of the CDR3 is TGTGCCAGCAGCCTAAGCGAGACCCAGTACTTC. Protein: CASSLSETQYF.

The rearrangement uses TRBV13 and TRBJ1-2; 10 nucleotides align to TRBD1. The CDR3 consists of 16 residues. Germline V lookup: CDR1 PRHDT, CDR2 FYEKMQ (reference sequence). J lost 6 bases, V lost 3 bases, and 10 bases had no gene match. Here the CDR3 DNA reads TGTGCCAGCAGCTTCCGGGACAGGGGAGGAGAGAATGGCTACACCTTC. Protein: CASSFRDRGGENGYTF.

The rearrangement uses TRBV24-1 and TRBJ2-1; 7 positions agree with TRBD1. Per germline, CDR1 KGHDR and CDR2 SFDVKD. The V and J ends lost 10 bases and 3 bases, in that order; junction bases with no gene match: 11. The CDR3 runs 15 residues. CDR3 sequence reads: CATQRTGADYNEQFF. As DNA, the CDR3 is TGTGCCACGCAACGCACAGGGGCGGACTACAATGAGCAGTTCTTC.

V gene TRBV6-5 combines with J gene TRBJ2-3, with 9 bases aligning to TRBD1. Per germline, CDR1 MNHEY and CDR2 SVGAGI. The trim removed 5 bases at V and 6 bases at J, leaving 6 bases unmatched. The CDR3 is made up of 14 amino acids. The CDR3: CASSRDREIDTQYF. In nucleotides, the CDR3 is TGTGCCAGCAGTAGGGACAGGGAAATCGATACGCAGTATTTT.

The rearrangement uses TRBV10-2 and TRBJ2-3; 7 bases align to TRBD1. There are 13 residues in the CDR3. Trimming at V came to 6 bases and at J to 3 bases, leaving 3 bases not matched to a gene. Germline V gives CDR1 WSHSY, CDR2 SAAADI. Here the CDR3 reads CASRIQGTDTQYF. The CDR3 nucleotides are TGCGCCAGCAGGATACAGGGGACAGATACGCAGTATTTT.

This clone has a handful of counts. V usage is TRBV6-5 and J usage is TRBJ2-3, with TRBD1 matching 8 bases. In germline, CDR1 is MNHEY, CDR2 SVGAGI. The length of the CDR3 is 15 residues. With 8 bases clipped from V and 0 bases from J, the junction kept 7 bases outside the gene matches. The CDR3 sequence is CASGGTGPSTDTQYF. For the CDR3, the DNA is TGTGCCAGCGGAGGGACAGGTCCTAGCACAGATACGCAGTATTTT.

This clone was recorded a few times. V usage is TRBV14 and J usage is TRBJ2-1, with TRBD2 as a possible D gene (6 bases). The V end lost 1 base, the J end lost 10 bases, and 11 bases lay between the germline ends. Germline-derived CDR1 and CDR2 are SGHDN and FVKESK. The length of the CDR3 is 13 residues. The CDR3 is CASSQAGGTEQFF. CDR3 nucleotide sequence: TGTGCCAGCAGCCAAGCGGGCGGGACGGAGCAGTTCTTC.

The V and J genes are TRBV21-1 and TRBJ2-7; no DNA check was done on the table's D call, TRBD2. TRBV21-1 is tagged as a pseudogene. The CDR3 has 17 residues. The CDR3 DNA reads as TGTGCCAGCAGCAAAGAGAGTAGCGGGATTCCACTCTACGAGCAGTACTTC. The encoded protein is CASSKESSGIPLYEQYF.

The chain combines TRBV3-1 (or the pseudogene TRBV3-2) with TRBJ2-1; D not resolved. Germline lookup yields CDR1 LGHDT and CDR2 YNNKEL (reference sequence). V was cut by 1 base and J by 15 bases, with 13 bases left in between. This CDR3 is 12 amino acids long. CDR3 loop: CASSQGLEEWFF. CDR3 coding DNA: TGTGCCAGCAGCCAAGGCTTAGAGGAGTGGTTCTTC.